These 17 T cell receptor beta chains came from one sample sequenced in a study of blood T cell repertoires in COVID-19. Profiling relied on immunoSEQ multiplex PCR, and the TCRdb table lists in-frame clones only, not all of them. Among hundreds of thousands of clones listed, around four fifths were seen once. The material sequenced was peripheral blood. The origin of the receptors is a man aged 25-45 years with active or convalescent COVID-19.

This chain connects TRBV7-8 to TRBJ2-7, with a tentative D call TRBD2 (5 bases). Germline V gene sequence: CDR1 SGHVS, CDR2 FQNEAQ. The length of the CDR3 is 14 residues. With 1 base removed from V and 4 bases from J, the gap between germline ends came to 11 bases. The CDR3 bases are TGTGCCAGCAGCTTAGACGGGGATGGTTACGAGCAGTACTTC. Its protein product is CASSLDGDGYEQYF.

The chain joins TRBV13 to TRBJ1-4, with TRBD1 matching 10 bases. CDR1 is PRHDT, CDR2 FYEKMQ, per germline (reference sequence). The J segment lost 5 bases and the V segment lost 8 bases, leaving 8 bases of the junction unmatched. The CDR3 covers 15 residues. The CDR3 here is CASGQKGQGNEKLFF. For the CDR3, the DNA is TGTGCCAGCGGGCAAAAGGGACAGGGGAATGAAAAACTGTTTTTT. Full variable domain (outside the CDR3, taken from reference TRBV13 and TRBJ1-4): AAGVIQSPRHLIKEKRETATLKCYPIPRHDTVYWYQQGPGQDPQFLISFYEKMQSDKGSIPDRFSAQQFSDYHSELNMSSLELGDSALYFCASGQKGQGNEKLFFGSGTQLSVL.

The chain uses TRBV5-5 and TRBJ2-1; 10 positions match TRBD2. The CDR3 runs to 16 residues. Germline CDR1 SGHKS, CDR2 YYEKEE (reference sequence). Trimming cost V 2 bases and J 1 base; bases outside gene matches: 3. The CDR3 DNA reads TGTGCCAGCAGCTTCCTAGCGGGAGTATCCTACAATGAGCAGTTCTTC. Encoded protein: CASSFLAGVSYNEQFF. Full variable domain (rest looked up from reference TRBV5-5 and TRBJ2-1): DAGVTQSPTHLIKTRGQQVTLRCSPISGHKSVSWYQQVLGQGPQFIFQYYEKEERGRGNFPDRFSARQFPNYSSELNVNALLLGDSALYLCASSFLAGVSYNEQFFGPGTRLTVL.

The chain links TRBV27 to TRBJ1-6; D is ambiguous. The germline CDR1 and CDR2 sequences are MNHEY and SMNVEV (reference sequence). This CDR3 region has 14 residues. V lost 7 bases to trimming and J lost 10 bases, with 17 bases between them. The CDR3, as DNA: TGTGCCAGCACCTCTTGGGAGGGTTCCTCACCCCTCCACTTT. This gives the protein CASTSWEGSSPLHF.

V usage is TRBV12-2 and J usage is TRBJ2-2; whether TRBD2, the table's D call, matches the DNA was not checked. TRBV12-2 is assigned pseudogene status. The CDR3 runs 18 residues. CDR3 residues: CASRLRVREVTNTGELFF. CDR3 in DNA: TGTGCAAGTCGCTTAAGGGTACGGGAGGTGACGAACACCGGGGAGCTGTTTTTT.

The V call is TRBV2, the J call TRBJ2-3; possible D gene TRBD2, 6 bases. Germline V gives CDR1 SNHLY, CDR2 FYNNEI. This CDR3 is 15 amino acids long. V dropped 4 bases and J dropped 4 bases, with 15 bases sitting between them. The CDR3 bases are TGTGCCAGCAGTGCGGTTGCGGGGCGGGCAGATACGCAGTATTTT. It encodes CASSAVAGRADTQYF.

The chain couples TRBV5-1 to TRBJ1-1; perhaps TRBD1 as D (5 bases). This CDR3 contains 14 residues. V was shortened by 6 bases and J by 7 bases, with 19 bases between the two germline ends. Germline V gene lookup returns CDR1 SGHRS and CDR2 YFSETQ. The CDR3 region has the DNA TGCGCCAGCACCCGGGGGGGTTTGGAGGGTGAAGCTTTCTTT. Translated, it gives CASTRGGLEGEAFF.

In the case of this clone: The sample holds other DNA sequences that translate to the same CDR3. CDR3 in DNA: TGTGCCTGGAGTGTATCGGGGGACAATCAGCCCCAGCATTTT. It yields the protein CAWSVSGDNQPQHF. J is TRBJ1-5 and V is TRBV30; a weak D match, TRBD1 (5 bases). Germline V gives CDR1 GTSNPN, CDR2 SVGIG (reference sequence). The CDR3 totals 14 residues. The V end was cut by 0 bases, the J end by 3 bases, with 9 bases between.

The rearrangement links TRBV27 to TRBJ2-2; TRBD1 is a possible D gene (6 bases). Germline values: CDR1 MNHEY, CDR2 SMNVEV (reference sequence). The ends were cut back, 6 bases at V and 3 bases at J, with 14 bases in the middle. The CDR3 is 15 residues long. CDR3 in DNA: TGTGCCAGCAGCGAGGGACACCGATACACCGGGGAGCTGTTTTTT. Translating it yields CASSEGHRYTGELFF.

CDR3 residues: CASSHEQGDIYNEQFF. The DNA of the CDR3 is TGCGCCAGCAGCCACGAACAGGGGGATATCTACAATGAGCAGTTCTTC. The chain couples TRBV4-1 to TRBJ2-1, with TRBD1 matching 8 bases. Germline assignment: CDR1 MGHRA and CDR2 YSYEKL. V gave up 3 bases and J gave up 3 bases; unmatched junction bases: 7. The CDR3 is 16 amino acids.

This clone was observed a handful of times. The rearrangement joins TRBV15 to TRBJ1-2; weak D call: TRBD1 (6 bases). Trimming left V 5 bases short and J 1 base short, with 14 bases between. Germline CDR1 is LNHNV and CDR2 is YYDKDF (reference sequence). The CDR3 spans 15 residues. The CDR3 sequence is CATSGRTEINYGYTF. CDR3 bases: TGTGCCACCAGCGGGCGGACAGAGATTAACTATGGCTACACCTTC.

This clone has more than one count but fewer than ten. CDR3 loop: CASSTQDLNQPQHF. The CDR3 DNA sequence: TGTGCCAGCAGTACTCAAGACTTGAATCAGCCCCAGCATTTT. V usage is TRBV6-4 and J usage is TRBJ1-5; D is unclear. CDR3 length equals 14 residues. Looked up from germline, CDR1 is MRHNA and CDR2 is SNTAGT. The V gene lost 5 bases and the J gene lost 4 bases, with 12 bases spanning the gap.

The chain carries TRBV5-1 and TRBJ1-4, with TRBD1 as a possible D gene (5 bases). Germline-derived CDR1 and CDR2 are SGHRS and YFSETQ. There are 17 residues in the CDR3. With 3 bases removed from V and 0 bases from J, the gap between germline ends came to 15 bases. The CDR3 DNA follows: TGCGCCAGCAGCTCCCGGGGGGTCGGAGCAACTAATGAAAAACTGTTTTTT. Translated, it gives CASSSRGVGATNEKLFF.

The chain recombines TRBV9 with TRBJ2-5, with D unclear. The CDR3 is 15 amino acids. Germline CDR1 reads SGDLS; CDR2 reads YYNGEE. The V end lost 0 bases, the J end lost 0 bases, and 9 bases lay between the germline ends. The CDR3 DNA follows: TGTGCCAGCAGCGTAGCTTACAGCCACCAAGAGACCCAGTACTTC. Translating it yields CASSVAYSHQETQYF.

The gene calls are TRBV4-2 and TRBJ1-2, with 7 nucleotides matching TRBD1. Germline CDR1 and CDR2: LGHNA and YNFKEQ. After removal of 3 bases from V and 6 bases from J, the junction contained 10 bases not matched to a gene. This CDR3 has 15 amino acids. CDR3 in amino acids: CASSHSGTEIHGYTF. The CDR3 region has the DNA TGTGCCAGCAGCCATTCCGGGACAGAAATTCATGGCTACACCTTC.

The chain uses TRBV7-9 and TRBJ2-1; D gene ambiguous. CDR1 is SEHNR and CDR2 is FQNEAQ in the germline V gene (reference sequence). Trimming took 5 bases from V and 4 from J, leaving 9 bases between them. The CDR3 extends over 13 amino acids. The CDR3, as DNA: TGTGCCAGCAGCCTTGACTTGTACAATGAGCAGTTCTTC. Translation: CASSLDLYNEQFF.

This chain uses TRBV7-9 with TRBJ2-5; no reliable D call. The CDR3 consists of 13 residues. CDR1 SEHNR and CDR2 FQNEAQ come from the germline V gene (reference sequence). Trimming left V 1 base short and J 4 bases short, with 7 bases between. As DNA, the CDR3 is TGTGCCAGCAGCTTAGACCCGGGAGAGACCCAGTACTTC. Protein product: CASSLDPGETQYF.